The 20 T cell receptor beta chains given below trace back to one sample, sequenced in a study of blood T cell repertoires in COVID-19. The protocol was immunoSEQ multiplex PCR, while the TCRdb copy is restricted to in-frame clones and leaves out a portion. Counted here are around 370,000 clones, 90% to 95% occurring once; the ten biggest clones make up under 3.5%. Sequenced sample: peripheral blood. The receptor source for this set is a woman under 30 who had recovered from COVID-19.

V gene TRBV28 combines with J gene TRBJ2-1, with 12 bases identical to TRBD2. CDR1 and CDR2 (germline): MDHEN, SYDVKM. V dropped 6 bases and J dropped 8; count of bases not matched to a gene: 5. CDR3 length: 14 residues. The DNA for the CDR3 is TGTGCCAGCAGGGGGGGACTAGCGGGCGATGAGCAGTTCTTC. Amino acid sequence: CASRGGLAGDEQFF.

The chain joins TRBV5-4 to TRBJ2-1; 7 nucleotides align to TRBD2. Germline CDR1 reads SGHNT; CDR2 reads YYREEE (reference sequence). V was pared by 2 bases and J by 7 bases, with 12 bases of the junction left unmatched. The CDR3 has 16 residues. The CDR3 is CASSFVLRGSRNEQFF. Here the CDR3 DNA reads TGTGCCAGCAGCTTTGTTCTTCGCGGGAGTAGAAATGAGCAGTTCTTC.

This chain connects TRBV4-3 to TRBJ1-2, with D perhaps TRBD1 (5 bases). This CDR3 spans 15 amino acids. Germline lookup yields CDR1 LGHNA and CDR2 YSLEER. Trimming removed 0 bases from V and 7 bases from J, with 15 bases in between. CDR3: CASSQDRSIRGGYTF. Here the CDR3 DNA reads TGCGCCAGCAGCCAAGACCGATCAATAAGGGGTGGCTACACCTTC.

This chain joins TRBV4-3 and TRBJ2-5, with D unclear. Trimming shortened V by 1 base and J by 1 base, and 13 bases separated the two germline ends. The CDR3 covers 16 residues. Germline V CDR1 and CDR2: LGHNA, YSLEER. The DNA for the CDR3 is TGCGCCAGCAGCCAAGCGTATACCGCGTCCCAAGAGACCCAGTACTTC. Amino acids: CASSQAYTASQETQYF.

V gene TRBV18 combines with J gene TRBJ1-1, with D possibly being TRBD1 (6 bases). Germline V gene lookup returns CDR1 KGHSH and CDR2 LQKENI. There are 15 residues in the CDR3. The ends were cut back, 2 bases at V and 6 bases at J, with 16 bases in the middle. The CDR3 spells CASSPSQGRNSEAFF. CDR3 DNA: TGTGCCAGCTCACCATCGCAGGGGCGCAACTCTGAAGCTTTCTTT.

The chain couples TRBV6-5 to TRBJ1-2, with 9 bases that match TRBD1. The V gene end was trimmed by 4 bases and the J gene end by 6 bases; junction bases not matched to a gene: 3. Germline V gene lookup returns CDR1 MNHEY and CDR2 SVGAGI. CDR3 length: 13 residues. The CDR3 is CASSSDRGNGYTF. The CDR3 nucleotides read TGTGCCAGCAGTTCGGACAGGGGTAATGGCTACACCTTC.

The chain has TRBV18 and TRBJ2-7; 10 positions agree with TRBD1. The germline V gene encodes CDR1 KGHSH and CDR2 LQKENI. CDR3 length: 15 amino acids. V lost 3 bases to trimming and J lost 4 bases; unmatched junction nucleotides: 6. CDR3 sequence: CASSPRGTGDYEQYV. In DNA, the CDR3 is TGTGCCAGCTCACCTAGGGGGACAGGGGATTACGAGCAGTACGTC.

The gene calls are TRBV24-1 and TRBJ2-4; 8 bases agree with TRBD2. With 0 bases clipped from V and 3 bases from J, the junction kept 21 bases outside the gene matches. CDR1 KGHDR and CDR2 SFDVKD come from the germline V gene. The CDR3 loop spans 22 amino acids. CDR3 nucleotide sequence: TGTGCCACCAGTGATTTGGCGTATTGCGGGGGGCTGAGTTGTGATGTCAAAAACATTCAGTACTTC. This sequence encodes CATSDLAYCGGLSCDVKNIQYF.

A single count supports this clone. The chain has TRBV15 and TRBJ1-3; D might be TRBD1 (6 bases). CDR1 and CDR2 (germline): LNHNV, YYDKDF (reference sequence). CDR3 length: 15 residues. V was trimmed by 5 bases and J by 0 bases, leaving 11 bases between them. In DNA form, the CDR3 reads TGTGCCACCAGCGCGGACAGTGGCTCTGGAAACACCATATATTTT. This translates into CATSADSGSGNTIYF.

V and J are TRBV3-1 (or the pseudogene TRBV3-2) and TRBJ1-3; 8 bases fit TRBD1. Trimming at V came to 4 bases and at J to 4 bases, leaving 6 bases not matched to a gene. The CDR3 contains 15 residues. Germline V gives CDR1 LGHDT, CDR2 YNNKEL (reference sequence). The CDR3 sequence: CASSLDRGRGNTIYF. The CDR3 nucleotides are TGTGCCAGCAGCCTTGACAGGGGACGCGGAAACACCATATATTTT.

V gene TRBV5-1 combines with J gene TRBJ2-4, with a weak D call TRBD2 (6 bases). The germline gives CDR1 SGHRS, CDR2 YFSETQ. V was shortened by 0 bases and J by 0 bases, with 13 bases between the two germline ends. The CDR3 loop spans 17 amino acids. CDR3 in DNA: TGCGCCAGCAGCTTGGTCTTCCGGGGACTAGCCAAAAACATTCAGTACTTC. It encodes CASSLVFRGLAKNIQYF.

The chain couples TRBV6-5 to TRBJ2-1, with 8 bases aligning to TRBD1. V gave up 0 bases and J gave up 15 bases; unmatched junction bases: 7. In germline, CDR1 is MNHEY, CDR2 SVGAGI. The CDR3 covers 13 residues. This chain's CDR3 is CASSYSDRAPGFF. The CDR3 nucleotides are TGTGCCAGCAGTTACTCGGACAGGGCCCCTGGGTTCTTC.

The J gene is TRBJ1-3, the V gene TRBV12-3 or TRBV12-4; D call uncertain. The V and J ends lost 2 bases and 4 bases respectively, with 6 bases between them. This CDR3 is built from 13 residues. The DNA for the CDR3 is TGTGCCAGCAGTTTACAGGTCGGAAACACCATATATTTT. As protein: CASSLQVGNTIYF.

The chain joins TRBV3-1 (or the pseudogene TRBV3-2) to TRBJ1-2, with TRBD1 matching 12 bases. Germline V gene sequence: CDR1 LGHDT, CDR2 YNNKEL (reference sequence). The ends lost 3 bases at V and 7 bases at J; junction bases unmatched: 3. The length of the CDR3 is 14 residues. CDR3 DNA sequence: TGTGCCAGCAGCCAGGGGACAGGGGGCTTTGGCTACACCTTC. As protein: CASSQGTGGFGYTF.

The chain has TRBV4-3 and TRBJ1-2; 7 nucleotides line up with TRBD1. Germline assignment: CDR1 LGHNA and CDR2 YSLEER. Trimming cost V 4 bases and J 1 base; bases outside gene matches: 3. CDR3 length: 14 residues. In DNA, the CDR3 is TGCGCCAGCAGCCTAACAGGGGTTAACTATGGCTACACCTTC. Translated, it gives CASSLTGVNYGYTF.

The chain carries TRBV6-2 or TRBV6-3 and TRBJ1-1; D gene ambiguous. The CDR3 extends over 14 amino acids. Between the trimmed V and J ends, which lost 0 bases and 11 bases, there was a span of 16 bases. Germline V gives CDR1 MNHEY, CDR2 SVGEGT. CDR3 sequence: CASSYSISSRGAFF. In nucleotides, the CDR3 is TGTGCCAGCAGTTACTCGATATCCTCCCGGGGTGCTTTCTTT.

This chain links TRBV7-2 with TRBJ2-3; 11 nucleotides agree with TRBD2. The V gene end was trimmed by 4 bases and the J gene end by 2 bases; junction bases not matched to a gene: 5. The CDR3 has 16 amino acids. Germline-derived CDR1 and CDR2 are SGHTA and FQGNSA. CDR3 amino acids: CASSSVAGGPTDTQYF. The CDR3 DNA is TGTGCCAGCAGCTCGGTAGCGGGAGGGCCCACAGATACGCAGTATTTT.

This chain connects TRBV7-2 to TRBJ2-1; the match to TRBD2 covers 16 bases. V lost 5 bases to trimming and J lost 7 bases; unmatched junction nucleotides: 8. Germline CDR1 SGHTA, CDR2 FQGNSA. CDR3 size: 17 residues. CDR3 in amino acids: CASSPGTSGRAENEQFF. DNA of the CDR3: TGTGCCAGCAGCCCGGGGACTAGCGGGAGGGCGGAGAATGAGCAGTTCTTC.

This clone has a single count. This rearrangement joins TRBV27 to TRBJ1-6; D is uncertain. The germline V gene encodes CDR1 MNHEY and CDR2 SMNVEV (reference sequence). The CDR3 has 15 amino acids. Trimming removed 6 bases at V and 3 bases at J, with 12 bases between. The CDR3 DNA sequence: TGTGCCAGCAGGGAGATCCTCAACTATAATTCACCCCTCCACTTT. This gives the protein CASREILNYNSPLHF.

The gene calls are TRBV9 and TRBJ2-7; tentative D call: TRBD1 (6 bases). The CDR3 length is 16 residues. Germline values: CDR1 SGDLS, CDR2 YYNGEE. V gave up 0 bases and J gave up 0 bases, with 13 bases separating them. Here the CDR3 DNA reads TGTGCCAGCAGCGTAGCTGACAGGTCGAGCTCCTACGAGCAGTACGTC. Amino acid sequence: CASSVADRSSSYEQYV.